This entry concerns a single TCR beta chain. Its recognized antigen is unknown. No much larger clone is present one base from it, and per-base qualities are unavailable. RNA was extracted using the RNeasy kit, and roughly 0.5 to 1 microgram was reverse transcribed with random hexamers. TCR beta CDR3 regions were amplified with the immunoSEQ multiplex PCR assay covering 54 Vbeta and 13 Jbeta segments. PCR amplification bias was corrected using a synthetic template baseline for primer optimization and computational correction. The authors processed their data as follows. Reads were annotated to V, D and J genes per IMGT and analyzed with immunoSEQ Analyzer, keeping only productive sequences. Clonality was calculated as one minus the Shannon entropy normalized by log2 of the number of productive unique sequences. For each patient and control, public and private clones were evaluated within the 100 most prevalent clones. Clones were defined as Susac-specific when absent from the healthy and MS cohorts, from about a thousand published viral clones and from other ImmuneACCESS disease sequences. TCRdb applied fastp at Q25 and MiXCR to the public reads, then kept only in-frame beta chains. Here each entry gathers all rows of one CDR3 protein and keeps the most common genes and DNA. These V and J calls are TCRdb output, not the study's own analysis. Recorded for this sample are roughly 400,000 distinct CDR3 sequences; approximately 89% of them occurred a single time. Jointly, the top ten make up around 0.12% of the sample.

This sample stems from a study of CD8 T cells in Susac syndrome (dated by TCRdb to between 2018 and 2021). With regard to the full study: Whether CD8+ T cell activation and differentiation in Susac syndrome was antigen driven was tested using repertoire sequencing. CD8+ T cell repertoire clonality was compared between about a dozen healthy donors, approximately 14 Susac syndrome patients and some 15 multiple sclerosis patients.

CDR1 and CDR2 are drawn from the germline V gene: SGHVS, FNYEAQ. V is shortened by 6 bases, J by 2 bases, and the region joining them spans 16 bases. The CDR3 covers 15 residues, taking in both the cysteine and the phenylalanine. The only DNA kept is the CDR3, 45 bases in frame from the first base. What the research found in general, with its limitations: The study acknowledged that relatively few individuals were included in the TCR sequencing and HLA analysis.

Peripheral blood CD8+ and CD4+ T cells from healthy donors, Susac syndrome patients and multiple sclerosis patients were profiled using high-throughput TCR beta sequencing. The multiple sclerosis controls were treatment-naive patients who had stable or active relapsing-remitting disease and met the revised McDonald criteria. Bulk CD8+ and CD4+ T cells were purified by magnetic negative isolation, while CD8+ TEMRA cells were enriched using FACS. Blood was collected in EDTA tubes and processed within 24 hours, with PBMCs isolated through density gradient centrifugation. PBMCs intended for TCR sequencing were frozen in liquid nitrogen and were later thawed in a 37 degrees C water bath. A purity of at least 90% was achieved for sorted or isolated CD4+, CD8+ and CD8+ TEMRA cells.

The TCR originated in a human donor with multiple sclerosis. The sample taken for sequencing was CD8+ T cells from PBMCs. The V gene is TRBV7-6 and the J gene is TRBJ2-5, and possibly TRBD2, on 5 matching bases. Read as DNA, the sequence is TGTGCCAGCAGGCCCGGGGTTCGGCCTCAAGAGACCCAGTACTTC. Its protein product is CASRPGVRPQETQYF.